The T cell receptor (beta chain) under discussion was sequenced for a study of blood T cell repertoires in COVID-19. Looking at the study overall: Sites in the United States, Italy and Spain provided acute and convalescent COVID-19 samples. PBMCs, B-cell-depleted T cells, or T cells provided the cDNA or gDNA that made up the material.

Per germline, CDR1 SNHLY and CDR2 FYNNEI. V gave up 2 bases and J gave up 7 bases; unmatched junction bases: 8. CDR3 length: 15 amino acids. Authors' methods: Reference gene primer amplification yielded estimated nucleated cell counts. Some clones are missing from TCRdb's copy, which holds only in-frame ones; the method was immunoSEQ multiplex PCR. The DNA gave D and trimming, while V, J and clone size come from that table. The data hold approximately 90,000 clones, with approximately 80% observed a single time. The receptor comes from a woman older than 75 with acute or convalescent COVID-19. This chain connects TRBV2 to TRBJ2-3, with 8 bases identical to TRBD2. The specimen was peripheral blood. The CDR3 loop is CASSESGGPGNTQYF. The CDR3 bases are TGTGCCAGCAGTGAATCGGGAGGGCCGGGTAATACGCAGTATTTT.